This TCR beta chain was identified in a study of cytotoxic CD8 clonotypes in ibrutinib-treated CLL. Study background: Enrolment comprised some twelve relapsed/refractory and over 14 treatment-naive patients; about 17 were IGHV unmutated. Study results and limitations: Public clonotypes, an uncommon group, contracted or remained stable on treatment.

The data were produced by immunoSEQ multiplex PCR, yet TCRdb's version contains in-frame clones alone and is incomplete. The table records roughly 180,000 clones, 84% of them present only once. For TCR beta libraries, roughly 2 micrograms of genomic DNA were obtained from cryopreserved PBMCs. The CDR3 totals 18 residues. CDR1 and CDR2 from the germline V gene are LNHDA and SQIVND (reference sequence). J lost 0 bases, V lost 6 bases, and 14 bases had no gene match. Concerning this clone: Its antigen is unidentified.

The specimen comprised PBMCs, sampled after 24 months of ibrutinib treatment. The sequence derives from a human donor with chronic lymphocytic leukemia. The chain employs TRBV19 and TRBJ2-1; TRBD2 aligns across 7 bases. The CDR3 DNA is TGTGCCAGTAGGTCCCCCCCGGGGGGAGGTAGCTCCTACAATGAGCAGTTCTTC. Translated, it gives CASRSPPGGGSSYNEQFF.